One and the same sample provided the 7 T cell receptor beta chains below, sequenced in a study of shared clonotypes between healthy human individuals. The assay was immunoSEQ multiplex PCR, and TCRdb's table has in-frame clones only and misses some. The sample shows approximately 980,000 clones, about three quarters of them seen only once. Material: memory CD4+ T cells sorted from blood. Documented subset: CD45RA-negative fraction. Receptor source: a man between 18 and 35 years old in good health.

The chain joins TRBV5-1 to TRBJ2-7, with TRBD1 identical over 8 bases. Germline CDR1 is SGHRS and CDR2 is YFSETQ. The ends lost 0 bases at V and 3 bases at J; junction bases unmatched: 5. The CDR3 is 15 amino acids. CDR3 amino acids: CASSLEGQAIYEQYF. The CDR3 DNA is TGCGCCAGCAGCTTGGAGGGACAGGCCATCTACGAGCAGTACTTC.

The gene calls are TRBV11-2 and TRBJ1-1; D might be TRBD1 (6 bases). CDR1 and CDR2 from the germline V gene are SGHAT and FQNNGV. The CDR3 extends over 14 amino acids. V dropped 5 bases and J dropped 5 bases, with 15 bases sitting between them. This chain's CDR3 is CASSPTGAGTEAFF. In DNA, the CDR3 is TGTGCCAGCAGCCCCACGGGGGCCGGGACTGAAGCTTTCTTT.

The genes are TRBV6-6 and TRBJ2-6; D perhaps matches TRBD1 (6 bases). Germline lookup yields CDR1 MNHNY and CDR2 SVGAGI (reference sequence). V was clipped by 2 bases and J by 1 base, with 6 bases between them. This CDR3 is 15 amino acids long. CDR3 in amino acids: CASSYTGSGANVLTF. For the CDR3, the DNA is TGTGCCAGCAGTTACACAGGGTCTGGGGCCAACGTCCTGACTTTC.

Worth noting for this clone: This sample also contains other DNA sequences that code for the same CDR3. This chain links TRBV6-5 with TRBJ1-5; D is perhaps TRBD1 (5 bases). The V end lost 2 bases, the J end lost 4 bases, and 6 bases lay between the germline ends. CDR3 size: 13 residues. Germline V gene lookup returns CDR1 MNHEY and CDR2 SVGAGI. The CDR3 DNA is TGTGCCAGCAGTTACGGGGGGAATCAGCCCCAGCATTTT. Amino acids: CASSYGGNQPQHF.

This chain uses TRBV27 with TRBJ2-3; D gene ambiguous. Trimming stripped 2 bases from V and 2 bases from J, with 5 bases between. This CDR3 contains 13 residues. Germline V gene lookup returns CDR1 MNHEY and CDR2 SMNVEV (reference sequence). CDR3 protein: CASSLTNTDTQYF. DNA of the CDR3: TGTGCCAGCAGTTTAACTAACACAGATACGCAGTATTTT.

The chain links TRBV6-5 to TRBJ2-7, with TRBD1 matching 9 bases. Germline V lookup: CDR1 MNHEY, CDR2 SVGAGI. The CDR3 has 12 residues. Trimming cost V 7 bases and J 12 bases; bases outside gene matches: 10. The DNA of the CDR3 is TGTGCCAGCACCGATCGACAGGGGGAAGCGTACTTC. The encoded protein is CASTDRQGEAYF.

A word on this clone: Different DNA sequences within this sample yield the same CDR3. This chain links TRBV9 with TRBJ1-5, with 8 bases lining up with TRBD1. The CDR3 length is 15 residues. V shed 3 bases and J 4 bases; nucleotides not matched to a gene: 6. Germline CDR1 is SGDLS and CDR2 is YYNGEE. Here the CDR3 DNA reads TGTGCCAGCAGCGCCGGGACAGGTTCTAATCAGCCCCAGCATTTT. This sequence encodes CASSAGTGSNQPQHF. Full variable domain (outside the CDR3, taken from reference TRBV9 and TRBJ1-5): DSGVTQTPKHLITATGQRVTLRCSPRSGDLSVYWYQQSLDQGLQFLIQYYNGEERAKGNILERFSAQQFPDLHSELNLSSLELGDSALYFCASSAGTGSNQPQHFGDGTRLSIL.